The rows below give T cell receptor beta chains drawn from one sample of a study of post-analysis software for immune sequencing data. MiXCR was run by TCRdb on the PCR reads, yielding one entry per CDR3 protein. The table includes about 760,000 distinct CDR3 sequences, approximately 30% detected once. Sequencing was done on a sample of blood. All receptors come from a girl aged 10 to 17 with multiple sclerosis. Both conserved end residues are part of each CDR3. Each record gives: D gene, J gene, clone size, V gene, CDR3 protein, CDR3 DNA. D genes are given only for firm matches. Clone size is not always given. Where it is, it says once, few, many or a class for expanded clones.

TRBD1,TRBJ1-2,-,TRBV29-1,CSAAGTGGRRGYTF,TGCAGCGCTGCCGGGACAGGGGGTCGTCGTGGCTACACCTTC
-,TRBJ2-1,few,TRBV14,CASRDEKAYEQFF,TGTGCCAGCAGAGACGAAAAGGCCTATGAGCAGTTCTTC
TRBD1,TRBJ1-6,-,TRBV20-1,CSADKTGSTSPLHF,TGCAGTGCTGATAAGACAGGGTCTACTTCACCCCTCCACTTT
-,TRBJ2-5,many,TRBV6-5,CASSYGQQTQYF,TGTGCCAGCAGTTACGGACAGCAGACCCAGTACTTC
TRBD1,TRBJ1-4,few,TRBV18,CASSPRDRDNEKLFF,TGTGCCAGCTCACCCCGGGACAGGGATAATGAAAAACTGTTTTTT
-,TRBJ2-3,-,TRBV3-1,CASSRREGGFTDTQYF,TGTGCCAGCAGCCGAAGGGAGGGGGGCTTCACAGATACGCAGTATTTT
-,TRBJ1-5,-,TRBV24-1,CATSDKTGTPNQPQHF,TGTGCCACCAGTGACAAGACCGGGACACCGAATCAGCCCCAGCATTTT
-,TRBJ1-2,-,TRBV18,CASSPATDTYGYTF,TGTGCCAGCTCACCAGCGACAGATACCTATGGCTACACCTTC
TRBD2,TRBJ2-3,few,TRBV7-8,CASSPRVAGVGRADTQYF,TGTGCCAGCAGCCCGCGGGTAGCGGGAGTGGGTAGGGCAGATACGCAGTATTTT
TRBD1,TRBJ2-7,-,TRBV13,CASSPRDRGPYEQYF,TGTGCCAGCAGCCCCAGGGACAGGGGTCCCTACGAGCAGTACTTC
-,TRBJ2-4,-,TRBV20-1,CSARARDKGNIQYF,TGCAGTGCTAGAGCCCGGGACAAGGGAAACATTCAGTACTTC
TRBD2,TRBJ2-7,-,TRBV20-1,CSARDGLAGMAYEQYF,TGCAGTGCTAGAGATGGACTAGCGGGAATGGCCTACGAGCAGTACTTC
-,TRBJ1-4,few,TRBV18,CASSPVSGKGEKLFF,TGTGCCAGCTCACCGGTGTCAGGGAAGGGTGAAAAACTGTTTTTT
-,TRBJ1-5,few,TRBV6-1,CASMVGRAPGGALAPQHF,TGTGCCAGCATGGTGGGCCGGGCCCCCGGTGGGGCGTTGGCGCCCCAGCATTTT
-,TRBJ2-1,-,TRBV4-1,CASGGGAGEQFF,TGCGCCAGCGGAGGGGGGGCCGGTGAGCAGTTCTTC
-,TRBJ2-4,-,TRBV27,CASAPRGGGFLDKSIQYF,TGTGCCAGCGCCCCTCGGGGAGGGGGCTTTTTGGACAAAAGCATTCAGTACTTC
-,TRBJ2-7,-,TRBV28,CASSSLNLYEQYF,TGTGCCAGCAGTTCCCTCAATCTATACGAGCAGTACTTC
TRBD2,TRBJ2-5,-,TRBV6-2/TRBV6-3,CASSSPGLAGGLKTQYF,TGTGCCAGCAGTTCCCCGGGACTAGCGGGGGGTTTGAAGACCCAGTACTTC
-,TRBJ2-7,many,TRBV10-3,CAISVVGEQYF,TGTGCCATCAGTGTGGTGGGCGAGCAGTACTTC
-,TRBJ2-1,-,TRBV29-1,CSVKTSGAEQFF,TGCAGCGTTAAAACCTCGGGAGCGGAGCAGTTCTTC
TRBD2,TRBJ2-1,-,TRBV24-1,CASSGREVYNEQFF,TGTGCCTCCAGTGGGCGGGAGGTGTACAATGAGCAGTTCTTC
-,TRBJ1-2,few,TRBV15,CATSREVTGDGYTF,TGTGCCACCAGCAGAGAAGTGACAGGCGATGGCTACACCTTC
TRBD1,TRBJ1-2,-,TRBV6-6,CATGTGGYGYTF,TGTGCCACGGGGACAGGGGGCTATGGCTACACCTTC
-,TRBJ2-7,-,TRBV20-1,CSARDGLAVSSYEQYF,TGCAGTGCTAGAGATGGACTGGCGGTAAGCTCCTACGAGCAGTACTTC
-,TRBJ2-1,-,TRBV20-1,CSAEGRSSYEQFF,TGCAGTGCGGAGGGGAGGAGTTCCTACGAGCAGTTCTTC
TRBD1,TRBJ2-1,-,TRBV2,CASSARDRSYNEQFF,TGTGCCAGCAGTGCCCGGGACAGATCTTACAATGAGCAGTTCTTC
-,TRBJ2-5,few,TRBV12-3/TRBV12-4,CASTPRDPQETQYF,TGTGCCAGCACTCCAAGGGACCCGCAAGAGACCCAGTACTTC
TRBD2,TRBJ2-1,few,TRBV2,CAILKGGLSGRGEQFF,TGTGCCATCCTAAAGGGGGGACTTAGCGGGAGAGGTGAGCAGTTCTTC
TRBD1,TRBJ2-2,-,TRBV5-1,CASSLGQGADTGELFF,TGCGCCAGCAGCCTGGGACAGGGGGCCGACACCGGGGAGCTGTTTTTT
-,TRBJ2-1,-,TRBV10-3,CAITRDKTYNEQFF,TGTGCCATCACCCGGGACAAGACTTACAATGAGCAGTTCTTC
TRBD1,TRBJ2-7,-,TRBV7-2,CASSRTGNSYEQYF,TGTGCCAGCAGCCGGACAGGGAACTCCTACGAGCAGTACTTC
TRBD1,TRBJ2-6,few,TRBV27,CASSSPTRGRANVLTF,TGTGCCAGCAGTTCCCCCACCAGGGGGCGAGCCAACGTCCTGACTTTC
TRBD1,TRBJ1-4,-,TRBV3-1,CASSHGQEANEKLFF,TGTGCCAGCAGCCACGGACAGGAAGCTAATGAAAAACTGTTTTTT
TRBD1,TRBJ2-1,few,TRBV20-1,CSALWAGGRNEQFF,TGCAGTGCACTTTGGGCAGGGGGAAGAAATGAGCAGTTCTTC
-,TRBJ2-2,-,TRBV15,CATSPLGERNTGELFF,TGTGCCACCAGTCCCCTGGGGGAGAGGAACACCGGGGAGCTGTTTTTT
-,TRBJ2-5,-,TRBV5-6,CASSKGLELYNEQYF,TGTGCCAGCAGCAAAGGTCTTGAGCTATACAATGAGCAGTACTTC
-,TRBJ2-3,-,TRBV20-1,CSARDSGRLAHTQYF,TGCAGTGCTAGAGACTCGGGACGGCTTGCCCATACGCAGTATTTT
-,TRBJ2-6,-,TRBV5-1,CASRYNSGANVLTF,TGCGCCAGCAGGTATAACTCTGGGGCCAACGTCCTGACTTTC
TRBD2,TRBJ2-1,-,TRBV5-1,CASSEGTSGGYEQFF,TGCGCCAGCAGCGAGGGGACTAGCGGGGGATATGAGCAGTTCTTC
-,TRBJ2-7,-,TRBV20-1,CSAHDPRSRGEQYF,TGCAGTGCCCATGACCCTAGATCACGGGGCGAGCAGTACTTC
-,TRBJ2-5,-,TRBV29-1,CSVMPTGTETQYF,TGCAGCGTAATGCCTACAGGGACGGAGACCCAGTACTTC
-,TRBJ2-1,-,TRBV5-1,CASSLPTGNPTEQFF,TGCGCCAGCAGCTTGCCTACGGGTAACCCCACCGAGCAGTTCTTC
-,TRBJ1-1,-,TRBV7-8,CASSNQEAFF,TGTGCCAGCAGCAACCAAGAAGCTTTCTTT
TRBD1,TRBJ1-1,-,TRBV7-6,CASSTGQSMNTEAFF,TGTGCCAGCAGCACGGGACAGTCGATGAACACTGAAGCTTTCTTT
-,TRBJ2-5,few,TRBV20-1,CSAPSGMTQYF,TGCAGTGCCCCCTCGGGGATGACCCAGTACTTC
-,TRBJ2-4,many,TRBV20-1,CSARSGTKNIQYF,TGCAGTGCTAGATCAGGGACCAAAAACATTCAGTACTTC